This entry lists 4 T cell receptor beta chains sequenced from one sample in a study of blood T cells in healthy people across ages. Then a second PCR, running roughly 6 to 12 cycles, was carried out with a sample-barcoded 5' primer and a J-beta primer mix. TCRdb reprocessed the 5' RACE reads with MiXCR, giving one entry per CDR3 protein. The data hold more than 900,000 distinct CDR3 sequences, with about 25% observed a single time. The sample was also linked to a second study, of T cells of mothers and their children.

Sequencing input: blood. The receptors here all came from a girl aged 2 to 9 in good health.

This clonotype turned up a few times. The CDR3 coding sequence is TGCAGTGCTAGAGATCCGGGGGGGCATCGGGGAGAGACCCAGTACTTC. Amino acid sequence: CSARDPGGHRGETQYF. The chain joins TRBV20-1 to TRBJ2-5, with 8 bases that match TRBD2. V lost 0 bases to trimming and J lost 4 bases; unmatched junction nucleotides: 10. The CDR3 has 16 amino acids. Germline CDR1 is DFQATT and CDR2 is SNEGSKA (reference sequence).

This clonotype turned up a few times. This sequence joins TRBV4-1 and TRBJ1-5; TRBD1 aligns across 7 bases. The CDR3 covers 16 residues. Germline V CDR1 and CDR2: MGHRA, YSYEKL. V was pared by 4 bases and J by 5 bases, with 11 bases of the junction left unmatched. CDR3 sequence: CASSPQGGGEDQPQHF. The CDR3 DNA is TGCGCCAGCAGCCCCCAGGGAGGGGGCGAGGATCAGCCCCAGCATTTT.

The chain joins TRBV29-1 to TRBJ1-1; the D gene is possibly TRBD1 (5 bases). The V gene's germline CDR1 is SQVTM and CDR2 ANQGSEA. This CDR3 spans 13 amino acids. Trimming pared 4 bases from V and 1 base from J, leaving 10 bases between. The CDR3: CSVVQGRNTEAFF. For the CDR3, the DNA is TGCAGCGTTGTCCAGGGAAGGAACACTGAAGCTTTCTTT.

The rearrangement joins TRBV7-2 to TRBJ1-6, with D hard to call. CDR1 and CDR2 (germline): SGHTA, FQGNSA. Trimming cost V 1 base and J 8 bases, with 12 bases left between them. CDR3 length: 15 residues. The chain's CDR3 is CASSLEAVRHSPLHF. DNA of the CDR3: TGTGCCAGCAGCTTAGAGGCAGTTAGGCATTCACCCCTCCACTTT.